The rows below give T cell receptor beta chains drawn from one sample of a study of T cell responses to AZD1222 COVID-19 vaccine. Libraries were prepared by immunoSEQ multiplex PCR; TCRdb keeps only in-frame clonotypes and omits some of them. The data show 20,000 to 30,000 clones, roughly 84% seen once. Sequencing used peripheral blood, obtained 28 days after the second AZD1222 dose. Receptors were obtained from an adult who received the AZD1222 COVID-19 vaccine. Both conserved end residues are part of each CDR3.

>TRBV30|TRBJ1-6
CAWSTGGSYNSPLHF
>TRBV5-6|TRBJ2-7
CASSFSGIYEQYF
>TRBV5-1|TRBJ2-7
CASSLGQNYEQYF
>TRBV28|TRBJ2-4
CASSLTGTGGISLAKNIQYF
>TRBV7-3|TRBJ2-3
CASSLNLAGADTQYF
>TRBV2|TRBJ2-2
CASRGSGELFF
>TRBV5-4|TRBJ1-1
CASSLAAQVNTEAFF
>TRBV28|TRBJ1-3
CASSFGGTRNTIYF
>TRBV3-1/TRBV3-2|TRBJ2-2
CASRLSGGNTGELFF
>TRBV5-1|TRBJ1-2
CARDDSLFYTF
>TRBV7-6|TRBJ1-3
CASSLRLPGNTIYF
>TRBV7-2|TRBJ2-7
CASSFGAGYEQYF
>TRBV19|TRBJ1-5
CASSWRYIGNQPQHF
>TRBV6-2/TRBV6-3|TRBJ2-2
CASSISSGSGIGELFF
>TRBV28|TRBJ2-1
CASSSAQGGFYNEQFF
>TRBV12-3/TRBV12-4|TRBJ2-3
CASRSRSTDTQYF
>TRBV7-2|TRBJ1-1
CASRQGANTEAFF
>TRBV28|TRBJ2-7
CASSARTGGRYEQYF
>TRBV7-9|TRBJ2-7
CASSVGPGGYEQYF
>TRBV3-1/TRBV3-2|TRBJ1-2
CASSQEWGVYGYTF
>TRBV5-1|TRBJ1-1
CASSAGPGQGDTEAFF
>TRBV18|TRBJ2-3
CASSPPRLRGNGTDTQYF
>TRBV10-1|TRBJ2-3
CASGSTTDTQYF
>TRBV6-6|TRBJ2-5
CASRRTTFVETQYF
>TRBV5-1|TRBJ1-1
CASSPQGQTEAFF
>TRBV19|TRBJ2-5
CASSPNGYQETQYF
>TRBV5-6|TRBJ2-7
CASSSGTAIYEQYF
>TRBV10-3|TRBJ2-6
CAISLQGAGGANVLTF
>TRBV9|TRBJ2-2
CASSVEGGLDTGELFF
>TRBV3-1/TRBV3-2|TRBJ1-6
CASSLDPNSPLHF
>TRBV2|TRBJ1-5
CASSVAGNQPQHF
>TRBV5-1|TRBJ2-5
CASSLAGSQETQYF
>TRBV29-1|TRBJ2-1
CSATSFGNEQFF
>TRBV11-2|TRBJ2-3
CASSPGDGTRGYTQYF
>TRBV6-1|TRBJ1-1
CASSEGGNTEAFF
>TRBV15|TRBJ2-3
CATRGSGGDTQYF
>TRBV9|TRBJ1-5
CASSGDSNQPQHF
>TRBV7-3|TRBJ2-2
CASSETSGNTGELFF
>TRBV21-1|TRBJ2-7
CAMLSSSAYEQYF
>TRBV14|TRBJ2-1
CASSQERAGEQFF
>TRBV13|TRBJ2-1
CASSLPTGEYNEQFF
>TRBV5-4|TRBJ2-1
CASSAGGEVYNEQFF
>TRBV11-2|TRBJ2-3
CASSSRTSGRSDTQYF
>TRBV30|TRBJ2-1
CAWRGVYNEQFF
>TRBV19|TRBJ1-1
CASSRGQITEAFF
>TRBV18|TRBJ1-1
CASSTGSDTEAFF
>TRBV28|TRBJ2-3
CASSFPPAGGTDTQYF
>TRBV28|TRBJ2-3
CASSLDPDTQYF
>TRBV18|TRBJ2-1
CASSPPAGYNEQFF
>TRBV11-2|TRBJ2-5
CASSLALKETQYF
>TRBV18|TRBJ2-5
CASSPAGSETQYF
>TRBV6-2/TRBV6-3|TRBJ2-5
CASSYGTSGRKETQYF
>TRBV2|TRBJ2-5
CASTYSIEETQYF
>TRBV19|TRBJ2-1
CASSILSLGYNEQFF